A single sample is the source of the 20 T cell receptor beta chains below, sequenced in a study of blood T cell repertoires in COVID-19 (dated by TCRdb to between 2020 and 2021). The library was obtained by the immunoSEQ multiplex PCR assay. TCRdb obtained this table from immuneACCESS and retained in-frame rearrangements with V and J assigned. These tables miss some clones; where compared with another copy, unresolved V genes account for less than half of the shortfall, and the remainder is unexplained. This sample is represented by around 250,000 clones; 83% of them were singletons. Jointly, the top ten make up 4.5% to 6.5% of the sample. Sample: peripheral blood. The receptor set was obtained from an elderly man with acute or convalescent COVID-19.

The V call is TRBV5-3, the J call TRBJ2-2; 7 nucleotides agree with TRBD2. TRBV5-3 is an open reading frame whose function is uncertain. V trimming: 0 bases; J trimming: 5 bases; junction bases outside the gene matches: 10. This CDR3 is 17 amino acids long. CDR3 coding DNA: TGTGCCAGAAGCTTGGTGGCGGGAGCTGTGTGTACCGGGGAGCTGTTTTTT. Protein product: CARSLVAGAVCTGELFF.

The DNA for the CDR3 is TGCGCCAGCACGAATCTAGCGGGAGCGGGAGATACGCAGTATTTT. Residues: CASTNLAGAGDTQYF. This rearrangement joins TRBV5-1 to TRBJ2-3, with 10 bases matching TRBD2. Germline V gene sequence: CDR1 SGHRS, CDR2 YFSETQ. Germline trimming cut 6 bases from V and 5 bases from J; bases unmatched to any gene: 9. CDR3 length: 15 amino acids.

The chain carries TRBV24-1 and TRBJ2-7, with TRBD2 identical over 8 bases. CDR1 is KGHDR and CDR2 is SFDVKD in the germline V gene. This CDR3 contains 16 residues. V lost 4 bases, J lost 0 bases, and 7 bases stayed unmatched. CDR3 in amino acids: CATSETSGGASYEQYF. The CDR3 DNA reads TGTGCCACCAGTGAGACAAGCGGGGGTGCCTCCTACGAGCAGTACTTC.

The DNA of the CDR3 is TGTGCCAGCAGCCAAGAACAGGTCGCCGGGGAGCTGTTTTTT. This codes for CASSQEQVAGELFF. The chain carries TRBV3-1 (or the pseudogene TRBV3-2) and TRBJ2-2, with D perhaps TRBD1 (5 bases). This CDR3 contains 14 residues. Looked up from germline, CDR1 is LGHDT and CDR2 is YNNKEL (reference sequence). Trimming removed 0 bases at V and 6 bases at J, with 8 bases between.

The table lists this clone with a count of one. The CDR3 reads CASSQGLRLYNEQFF. CDR3 nucleotide sequence: TGTGCCAGCAGCCAGGGACTGAGACTCTACAATGAGCAGTTCTTC. The gene calls are TRBV5-8 and TRBJ2-1, with TRBD2 as a possible D gene (6 bases). Trimming removed 4 bases from V and 3 bases from J, with 14 bases in between. In germline, CDR1 is SGHTS, CDR2 YDEGEE. There are 15 residues in the CDR3.

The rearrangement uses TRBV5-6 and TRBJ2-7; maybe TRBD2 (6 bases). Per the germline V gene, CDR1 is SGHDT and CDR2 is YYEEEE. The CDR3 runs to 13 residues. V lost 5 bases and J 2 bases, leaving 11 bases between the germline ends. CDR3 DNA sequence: TGTGCCAGCAGGGGGCGGGGAACCTACGAGCAGTACTTC. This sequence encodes CASRGRGTYEQYF.

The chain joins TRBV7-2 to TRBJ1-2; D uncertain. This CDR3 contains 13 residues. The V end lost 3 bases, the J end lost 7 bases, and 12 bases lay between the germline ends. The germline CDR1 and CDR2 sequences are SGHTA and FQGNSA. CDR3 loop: CASSFGLPFGYTF. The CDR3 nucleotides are TGTGCCAGCAGCTTCGGACTCCCCTTTGGCTACACCTTC.

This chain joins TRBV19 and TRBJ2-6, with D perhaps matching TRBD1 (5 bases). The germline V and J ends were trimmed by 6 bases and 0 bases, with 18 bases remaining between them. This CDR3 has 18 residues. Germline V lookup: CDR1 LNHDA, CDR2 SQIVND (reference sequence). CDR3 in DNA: TGTGCCAGTAGGGGTATAGTCGACAGCCTCTCTGGGGCCAACGTCCTGACTTTC. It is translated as CASRGIVDSLSGANVLTF.

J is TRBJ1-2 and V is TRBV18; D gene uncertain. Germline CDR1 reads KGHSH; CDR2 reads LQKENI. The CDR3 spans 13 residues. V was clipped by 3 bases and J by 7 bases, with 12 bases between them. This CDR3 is CASSPEGFGGYTF. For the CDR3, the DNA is TGTGCCAGCTCACCGGAGGGTTTTGGTGGCTACACCTTC.

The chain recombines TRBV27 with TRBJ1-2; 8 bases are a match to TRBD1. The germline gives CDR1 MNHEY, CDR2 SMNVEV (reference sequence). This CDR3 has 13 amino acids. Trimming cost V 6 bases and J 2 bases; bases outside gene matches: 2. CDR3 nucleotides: TGTGCCAGCAGGGGGACAGGAAACTATGGCTACACCTTC. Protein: CASRGTGNYGYTF.

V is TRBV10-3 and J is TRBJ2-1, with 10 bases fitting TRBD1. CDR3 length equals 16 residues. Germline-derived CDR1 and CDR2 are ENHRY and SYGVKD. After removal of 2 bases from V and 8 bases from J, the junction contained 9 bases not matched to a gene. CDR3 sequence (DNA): TGTGCCATCAGTGAGCCTCCGGGACAGGGGAACCATGAGCAGTTCTTC. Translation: CAISEPPGQGNHEQFF.

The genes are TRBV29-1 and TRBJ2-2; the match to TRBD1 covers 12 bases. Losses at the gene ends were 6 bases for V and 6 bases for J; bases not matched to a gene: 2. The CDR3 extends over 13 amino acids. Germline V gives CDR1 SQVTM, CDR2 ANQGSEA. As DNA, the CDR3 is TGCAGCGTCCGGGACAGGGGGCCCGGGGAGCTGTTTTTT. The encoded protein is CSVRDRGPGELFF.

CDR3 nucleotide sequence: TGTGCCAGCAGCTTAGGGGCGACAAGGAGTGGGGCAGAGACCCAGTACTTC. Its protein is CASSLGATRSGAETQYF. The chain couples TRBV11-2 to TRBJ2-5; possibly TRBD1 for D (5 bases). The CDR3 runs 17 residues. Per the germline V gene, CDR1 is SGHAT and CDR2 is FQNNGV. With 1 base removed from V and 4 bases from J, the gap between germline ends came to 19 bases. Variable domain in full (rest from reference TRBV11-2 and TRBJ2-5): EAGVAQSPRYKIIEKRQSVAFWCNPISGHATLYWYQQILGQGPKLLIQFQNNGVVDDSQLPKDRFSAERLKGVDSTLKIQPAKLEDSAVYLCASSLGATRSGAETQYFGPGTRLLVL.

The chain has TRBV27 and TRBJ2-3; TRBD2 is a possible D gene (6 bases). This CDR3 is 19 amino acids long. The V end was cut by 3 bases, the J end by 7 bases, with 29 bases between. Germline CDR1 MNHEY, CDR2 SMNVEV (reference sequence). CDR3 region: CASSFFGGGFGNPSYTQYF. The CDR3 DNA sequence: TGTGCCAGCAGTTTTTTCGGGGGTGGGTTTGGGAATCCTTCCTATACGCAGTATTTT.

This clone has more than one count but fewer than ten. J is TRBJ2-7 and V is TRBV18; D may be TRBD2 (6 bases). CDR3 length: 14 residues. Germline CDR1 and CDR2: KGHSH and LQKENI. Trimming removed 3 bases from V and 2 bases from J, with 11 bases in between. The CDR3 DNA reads TGTGCCAGCTCACCCTATACGGGAGCCTACGAGCAGTACTTC. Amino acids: CASSPYTGAYEQYF. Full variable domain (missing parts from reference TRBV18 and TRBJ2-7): NAGVMQNPRHLVRRRGQEARLRCSPMKGHSHVYWYRQLPEEGLKFMVYLQKENIIDESGMPKERFSAEFPKEGPSILRIQQVVRGDSAAYFCASSPYTGAYEQYFGPGTRLTVT.

In DNA, the CDR3 is TGCGCCAGCAGCCACAGCAGGGGGCGAGCCACTGAAGCTTTCTTT. Protein: CASSHSRGRATEAFF. The V and J genes are TRBV5-1 and TRBJ1-1, with TRBD1 matching 8 bases. J lost 4 bases, V lost 4 bases, and 9 bases had no gene match. This CDR3 has 15 amino acids. Germline assignment: CDR1 SGHRS and CDR2 YFSETQ.

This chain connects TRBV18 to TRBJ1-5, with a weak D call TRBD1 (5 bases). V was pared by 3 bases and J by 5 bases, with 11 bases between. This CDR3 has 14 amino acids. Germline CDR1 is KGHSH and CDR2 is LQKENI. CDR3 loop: CASSPGTKDQPQHF. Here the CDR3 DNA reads TGTGCCAGCTCACCCGGGACTAAGGATCAGCCCCAGCATTTT.

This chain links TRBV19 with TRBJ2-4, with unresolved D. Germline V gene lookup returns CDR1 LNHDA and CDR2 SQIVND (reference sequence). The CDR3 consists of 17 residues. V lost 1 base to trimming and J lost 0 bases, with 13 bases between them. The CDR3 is CASSIGVRAVAKNIQYF. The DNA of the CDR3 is TGTGCCAGTAGTATAGGTGTACGTGCGGTAGCCAAAAACATTCAGTACTTC.

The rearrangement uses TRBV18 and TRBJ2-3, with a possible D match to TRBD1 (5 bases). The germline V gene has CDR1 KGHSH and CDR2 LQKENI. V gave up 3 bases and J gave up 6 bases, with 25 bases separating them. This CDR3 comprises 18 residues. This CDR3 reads CASSPLRQGGLTPDTQYF. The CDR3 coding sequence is TGTGCCAGCTCACCCCTTCGCCAGGGCGGTCTTACCCCGGATACGCAGTATTTT.

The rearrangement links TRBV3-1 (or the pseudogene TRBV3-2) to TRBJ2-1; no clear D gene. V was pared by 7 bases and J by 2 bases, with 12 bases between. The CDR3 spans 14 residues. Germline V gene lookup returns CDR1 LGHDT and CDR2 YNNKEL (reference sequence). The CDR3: CASTNRGAYNEQFF. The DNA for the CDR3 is TGTGCCAGCACAAACCGAGGCGCCTACAATGAGCAGTTCTTC.